The 27 T cell receptor beta chains presented below share a single source sample, sequenced in a study of cytomegalovirus exposure and HLA in healthy donors. A multiplex PCR was run with 60 Vbeta primers and 13 Jbeta primers. TCRdb keeps only in-frame clones here, not all; method: immunoSEQ multiplex PCR. The repertoire holds some 110,000 clones, over 50% seen once, with 6.5% to 9.5% in the top ten. Input material: PBMCs. The origin of the receptors is a woman aged 40 to 50 in good health and CMV-seropositive.

The V gene is TRBV6-6, the J gene TRBJ1-1; D ambiguous. Germline CDR1 MNHNY, CDR2 SVGAGI (reference sequence). The V and J ends lost 5 bases and 6 bases respectively, with 16 bases between them. This CDR3 has 14 residues. The CDR3, as DNA: TGTGCCAGCAGTACCCCGGGGAAGCCCTCTGAAGCTTTCTTT. Translation: CASSTPGKPSEAFF.

The sample holds a few counts of this clone. The V call is TRBV7-9, the J call TRBJ2-7; D is possibly TRBD2 (6 bases). The V end lost 5 bases, the J end lost 3 bases, and 11 bases lay between the germline ends. Germline CDR1 SEHNR, CDR2 FQNEAQ (reference sequence). The CDR3 length is 13 residues. The DNA for the CDR3 is TGTGCCAGCAGCCAAGTGGGGGGCTACGAGCAGTACTTC. It encodes CASSQVGGYEQYF.

This clone appeared a single time. The rearrangement links TRBV2 to TRBJ1-4; no clear D. Trimming took 0 bases from V and 8 from J, leaving 13 bases between them. The CDR3 sequence is 15 residues long. The germline gives CDR1 SNHLY, CDR2 FYNNEI. Written as DNA, the CDR3 is TGTGCCAGCAGTGAAGCATTTGCGCCCCGAGAAAAACTGTTTTTT. Its translation is CASSEAFAPREKLFF.

This clone was seen a few times. The chain combines TRBV19 with TRBJ1-1; no clear D. The germline V and J ends were trimmed by 5 bases and 4 bases, with 17 bases remaining between them. This CDR3 comprises 15 residues. Germline CDR1 reads LNHDA; CDR2 reads SQIVND (reference sequence). The CDR3 DNA is TGTGCCAGTAGTCTGGTGGGGATGGCGGGCACTGAAGCTTTCTTT. It codes for CASSLVGMAGTEAFF.

The V and J genes are TRBV9 and TRBJ2-3; 10 nucleotides agree with TRBD2. V lost 6 bases to trimming and J lost 0 bases; unmatched junction nucleotides: 4. Germline values: CDR1 SGDLS, CDR2 YYNGEE. This CDR3 is 15 amino acids long. The CDR3 sequence: CASTRAGGSTDTQYF. CDR3 nucleotide sequence: TGTGCCAGCACCCGAGCGGGGGGGAGCACAGATACGCAGTATTTT. The whole variable domain, filled in from reference TRBV9 and TRBJ2-3, reads DSGVTQTPKHLITATGQRVTLRCSPRSGDLSVYWYQQSLDQGLQFLIQYYNGEERAKGNILERFSAQQFPDLHSELNLSSLELGDSALYFCASTRAGGSTDTQYFGPGTRLTVL.

This clone was detected a few times. The gene calls are TRBV7-9 and TRBJ1-6; weak D call: TRBD1 (6 bases). CDR1 and CDR2 from the germline V gene are SEHNR and FQNEAQ (reference sequence). The V end was cut by 3 bases, the J end by 7 bases, with 13 bases between. The CDR3 runs 15 residues. The CDR3 coding sequence is TGTGCCAGCAGCTTCACGACAGGCTTGAATTCACCCCTCCACTTT. It encodes CASSFTTGLNSPLHF. The full variable domain, its missing parts supplied by reference TRBV7-9 and TRBJ1-6, is DTGVSQNPRHKITKRGQNVTFRCDPISEHNRLYWYRQTLGQGPEFLTYFQNEAQLEKSRLLSDRFSAERPKGSFSTLEIQRTEQGDSAMYLCASSFTTGLNSPLHFGNGTRLTVT.

V and J are TRBV14 and TRBJ1-6; D gene uncertain. Germline V gene data show CDR1 as SGHDN and CDR2 as FVKESK. Deletions cut 0 bases from V and 9 bases from J, with 9 bases between. This CDR3 region has 14 residues. CDR3 in DNA: TGTGCCAGCAGCCAAGAGGCCCGGGGTTCACCCCTCCACTTT. It specifies CASSQEARGSPLHF.

This rearrangement joins TRBV11-3 to TRBJ2-7, with 10 nucleotides matching TRBD1. Trimming took 2 bases from V and 4 from J; bases not matched to a gene: 14. The germline V gene has CDR1 SGHNT and CDR2 YENEEA. The CDR3 runs to 18 residues. DNA for the CDR3: TGTGCCAGCAGCTTACGGATGATTCCGGGACAGGGGACGTACGAGCAGTACTTC. It is translated as CASSLRMIPGQGTYEQYF.

The chain carries TRBV7-8 and TRBJ1-1; D is uncertain. Germline CDR1 reads SGHVS; CDR2 reads FQNEAQ. V was shortened by 3 bases and J by 6 bases, with 11 bases between the two germline ends. This CDR3 region has 13 residues. In DNA form, the CDR3 reads TGTGCCAGCAGCTTTGGCACGGGGTCTGAAGCTTTCTTT. Protein sequence: CASSFGTGSEAFF.

The chain uses TRBV2 and TRBJ1-4; D may be TRBD1 (6 bases). V was pared by 6 bases and J by 4 bases, with 12 bases between. The germline V gene has CDR1 SNHLY and CDR2 FYNNEI. The CDR3 totals 14 residues. This CDR3 is CASRLTGYNEKLFF. In DNA form, the CDR3 reads TGTGCCAGCAGGCTGACAGGCTATAATGAAAAACTGTTTTTT.

The gene calls are TRBV2 and TRBJ1-5; tentative D call: TRBD1 (5 bases). The germline V gene has CDR1 SNHLY and CDR2 FYNNEI. The CDR3 is made up of 12 amino acids. Trimming pared 4 bases from V and 9 bases from J, leaving 10 bases between. CDR3 DNA: TGTGCCAGCAGTGTGACAGTGGTGCCCCAGCATTTT. As protein: CASSVTVVPQHF.

This chain uses TRBV2 with TRBJ1-5, with 8 bases identical to TRBD1. With V trimmed by 7 bases and J by 2 bases, 10 bases remained unmatched. Germline assignment: CDR1 SNHLY and CDR2 FYNNEI. This CDR3 is 16 amino acids long. CDR3 protein: CASNQTGEGGNQPQHF. The CDR3 region has the DNA TGTGCCAGCAATCAGACAGGGGAGGGAGGCAATCAGCCCCAGCATTTT.

The gene calls are TRBV9 and TRBJ1-6; 8 nucleotides align to TRBD1. After removal of 5 bases from V and 9 bases from J, the junction contained 4 bases not matched to a gene. This CDR3 has 13 amino acids. CDR1 is SGDLS and CDR2 is YYNGEE in the germline V gene. CDR3 DNA: TGTGCCAGCAGGGACAGGGACAGTTCACCCCTCCACTTT. Its protein is CASRDRDSSPLHF.

The gene calls are TRBV6-5 and TRBJ2-7; D gene uncertain. The CDR3 has 14 amino acids. The germline V gene encodes CDR1 MNHEY and CDR2 SVGAGI. V was pared by 0 bases and J by 2 bases, with 8 bases between. The CDR3 DNA follows: TGTGCCAGCAGTTACTCGGGCAGCACCTACGAGCAGTACTTC. It encodes CASSYSGSTYEQYF.

V and J are TRBV2 and TRBJ1-1, with TRBD1 as a possible D gene (5 bases). This CDR3 comprises 12 residues. Germline-derived CDR1 and CDR2 are SNHLY and FYNNEI. V lost 3 bases and J lost 10, with 12 bases in between. The CDR3 DNA follows: TGTGCCAGCAGTGATGCGTGGGGGGTAGCTTTCTTT. The encoded protein is CASSDAWGVAFF.

The chain links TRBV5-4 to TRBJ1-1; TRBD1 aligns across 7 bases. This CDR3 has 17 residues. The V gene end was trimmed by 0 bases and the J gene end by 9 bases; junction bases not matched to a gene: 17. Germline V gene data show CDR1 as SGHNT and CDR2 as YYREEE (reference sequence). The CDR3 sequence is CASSLASAGTASRKAFF. The CDR3 coding sequence is TGTGCCAGCAGCTTGGCCTCCGCCGGGACAGCAAGTCGAAAAGCTTTCTTT.

CDR3 residues: CAILPTGDTGELFF. The CDR3 nucleotides read TGTGCCATCTTGCCTACGGGGGACACCGGGGAGCTGTTTTTT. This chain links TRBV10-3 with TRBJ2-2, with TRBD2 as a possible D gene (6 bases). The CDR3 extends over 14 amino acids. The germline CDR1 and CDR2 sequences are ENHRY and SYGVKD. V was cut by 8 bases and J by 3 bases, with 13 bases left in between.

The CDR3, as DNA: TGCGCCAGCAGCGAAGAGGCTAGCTTCAATGAGCAGTTCTTC. This sequence encodes CASSEEASFNEQFF. The rearrangement links TRBV5-1 to TRBJ2-1; tentative D call: TRBD2 (5 bases). CDR1 SGHRS and CDR2 YFSETQ come from the germline V gene. The ends were cut back, 4 bases at V and 6 bases at J, with 14 bases in the middle. The CDR3 totals 14 residues.

This chain uses TRBV10-3 with TRBJ1-1, with a possible D match to TRBD1 (6 bases). This CDR3 spans 13 amino acids. Trimming stripped 8 bases from V and 1 base from J, with 11 bases between. The germline CDR1 and CDR2 sequences are ENHRY and SYGVKD. The CDR3 DNA reads TGTGCCATCTCGGGACAAACGAACACTGAAGCTTTCTTT. Translation: CAISGQTNTEAFF.

This clone was recorded a few times. The rearrangement uses TRBV28 and TRBJ1-5, with 8 positions matching TRBD1. Germline V gene sequence: CDR1 MDHEN, CDR2 SYDVKM. Trimming cost V 8 bases and J 6 bases; bases outside gene matches: 9. The CDR3 has 14 amino acids. CDR3 protein: CASGTLQGVQPQHF. The CDR3, as DNA: TGTGCCAGCGGAACCTTACAGGGGGTTCAGCCCCAGCATTTT.

Comments on this clone: A read error may account for a junction end that differs from germline. CDR3 bases: TGTGCCTGGAGGGACGGGAATAACTATGGCTACCCCTTC. It yields the protein CAWRDGNNYGYPF. The chain joins TRBV30 to TRBJ1-2; no definite D call. This CDR3 has 13 residues. From germline, CDR1 is GTSNPN and CDR2 SVGIG (reference sequence).

The chain employs TRBV6-1 and TRBJ2-7; the D gene is possibly TRBD2 (6 bases). Germline CDR1 reads MNHNS; CDR2 reads SASEGT. The V gene lost 7 bases and the J gene lost 0 bases, with 16 bases spanning the gap. The CDR3 is made up of 15 amino acids. This chain's CDR3 is CASILAFPSSYEQYF. Here the CDR3 DNA reads TGTGCCAGCATTCTAGCGTTTCCCAGCTCCTACGAGCAGTACTTC.

This clone was observed a handful of times. V and J are TRBV6-7 and TRBJ2-7; no clear D. TRBV6-7 is flagged as an ORF with uncertain function. The CDR3 sequence is 15 residues long. Between the trimmed V and J ends, which lost 3 bases and 0 bases, there was a span of 12 bases. The CDR3 DNA reads TGTGCCAGCAGTTATTCTCCTCCGTACTCCTACGAGCAGTACTTC. This translates into CASSYSPPYSYEQYF.

The chain combines TRBV19 with TRBJ1-1; TRBD1 aligns across 7 bases. V lost 9 bases and J lost 0; bases outside the gene matches: 10. The germline CDR1 and CDR2 sequences are LNHDA and SQIVND (reference sequence). CDR3 size: 15 residues. Written as DNA, the CDR3 is TGTGCCAGCGGGGACAGCACTTTTATGAACACTGAAGCTTTCTTT. Encoded protein: CASGDSTFMNTEAFF.

The chain links TRBV5-5 to TRBJ2-3; 13 nucleotides match TRBD2. Germline V gene sequence: CDR1 SGHKS, CDR2 YYEKEE (reference sequence). The CDR3 loop spans 16 amino acids. Trimming cost V 3 bases and J 4 bases; bases outside gene matches: 5. DNA for the CDR3: TGTGCCAGCAGCTCAGGACTAGCGGGAGCTGCAGATACGCAGTATTTT. Translated: CASSSGLAGAADTQYF.

The chain uses TRBV28 and TRBJ1-5, with D possibly matching TRBD1 (5 bases). Trimming took off 5 bases at V and 4 bases at J, with 15 bases between the two ends. This CDR3 spans 15 amino acids. Germline loops: CDR1 MDHEN, CDR2 SYDVKM. The CDR3 nucleotides read TGTGCCAGCAGTGATATGGGGGGACGAAATCAGCCCCAGCATTTT. Amino acids: CASSDMGGRNQPQHF.

This clone was found once. The gene calls are TRBV7-2 and TRBJ1-2; 8 bases are a match to TRBD1. With V trimmed by 1 base and J by 7 bases, 2 bases remained unmatched. This CDR3 has 13 amino acids. Germline assignment: CDR1 SGHTA and CDR2 FQGNSA. The CDR3 is CASSLGTGSGYTF. CDR3 nucleotide sequence: TGTGCCAGCAGCTTAGGGACAGGGAGTGGCTACACCTTC.